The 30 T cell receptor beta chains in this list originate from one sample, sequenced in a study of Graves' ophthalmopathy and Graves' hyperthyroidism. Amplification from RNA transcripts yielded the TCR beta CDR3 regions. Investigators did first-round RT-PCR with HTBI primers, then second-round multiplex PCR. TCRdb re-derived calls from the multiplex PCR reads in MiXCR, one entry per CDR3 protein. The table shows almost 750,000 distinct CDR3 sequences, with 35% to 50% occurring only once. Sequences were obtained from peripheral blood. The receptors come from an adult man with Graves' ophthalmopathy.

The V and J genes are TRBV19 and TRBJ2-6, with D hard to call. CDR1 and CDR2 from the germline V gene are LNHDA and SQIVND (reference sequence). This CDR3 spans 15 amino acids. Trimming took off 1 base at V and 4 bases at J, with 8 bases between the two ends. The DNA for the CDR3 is TGTGCCAGTAGTATAGCCGCGCGAGGGGCCAACGTCCTGACTTTC. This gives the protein CASSIAARGANVLTF.

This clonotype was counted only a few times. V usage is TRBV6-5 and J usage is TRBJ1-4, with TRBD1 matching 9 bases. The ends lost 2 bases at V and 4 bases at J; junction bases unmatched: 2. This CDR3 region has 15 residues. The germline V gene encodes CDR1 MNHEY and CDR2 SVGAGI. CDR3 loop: CASSYGDRDNEKLFF. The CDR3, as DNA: TGTGCCAGCAGTTACGGGGACAGGGATAATGAAAAACTGTTTTTT.

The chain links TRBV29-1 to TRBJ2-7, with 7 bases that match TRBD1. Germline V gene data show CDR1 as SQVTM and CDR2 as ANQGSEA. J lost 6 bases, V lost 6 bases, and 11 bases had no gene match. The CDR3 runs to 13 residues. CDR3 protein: CSVAGTAVLEQYF. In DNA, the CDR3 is TGCAGCGTAGCCGGGACAGCAGTGCTCGAGCAGTACTTC.

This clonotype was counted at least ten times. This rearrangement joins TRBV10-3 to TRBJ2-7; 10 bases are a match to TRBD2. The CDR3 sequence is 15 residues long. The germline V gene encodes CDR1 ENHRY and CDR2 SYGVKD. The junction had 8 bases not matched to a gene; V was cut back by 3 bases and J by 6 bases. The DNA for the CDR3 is TGTGCCATCAGTGACCCCCTAGCGGGAGTGGGCGAGCAGTACTTC. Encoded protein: CAISDPLAGVGEQYF.

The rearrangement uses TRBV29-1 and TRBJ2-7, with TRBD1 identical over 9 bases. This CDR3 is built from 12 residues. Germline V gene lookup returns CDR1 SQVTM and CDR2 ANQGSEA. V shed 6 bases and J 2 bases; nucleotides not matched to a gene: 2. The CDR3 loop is CSVTGGPYEQYF. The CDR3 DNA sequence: TGCAGCGTCACAGGGGGCCCCTACGAGCAGTACTTC.

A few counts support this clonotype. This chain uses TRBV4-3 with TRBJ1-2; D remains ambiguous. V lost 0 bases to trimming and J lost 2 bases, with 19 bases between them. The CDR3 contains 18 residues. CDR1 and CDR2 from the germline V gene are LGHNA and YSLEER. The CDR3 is CASSQDFHVGVGNYGYTF. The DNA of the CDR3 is TGCGCCAGCAGCCAAGATTTTCACGTCGGGGTGGGGAACTATGGCTACACCTTC.

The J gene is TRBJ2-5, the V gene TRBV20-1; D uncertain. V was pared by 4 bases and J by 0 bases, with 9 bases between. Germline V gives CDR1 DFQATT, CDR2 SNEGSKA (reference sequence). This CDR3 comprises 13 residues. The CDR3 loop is CSAIGRNQETQYF. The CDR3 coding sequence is TGCAGTGCTATAGGACGGAACCAAGAGACCCAGTACTTC.

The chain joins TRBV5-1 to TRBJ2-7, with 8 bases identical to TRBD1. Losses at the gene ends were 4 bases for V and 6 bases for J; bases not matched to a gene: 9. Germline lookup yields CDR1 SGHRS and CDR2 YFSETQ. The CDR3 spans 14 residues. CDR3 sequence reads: CASSPGQGSSEQYF. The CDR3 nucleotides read TGCGCCAGCAGCCCAGGACAGGGTTCTTCCGAGCAGTACTTC.

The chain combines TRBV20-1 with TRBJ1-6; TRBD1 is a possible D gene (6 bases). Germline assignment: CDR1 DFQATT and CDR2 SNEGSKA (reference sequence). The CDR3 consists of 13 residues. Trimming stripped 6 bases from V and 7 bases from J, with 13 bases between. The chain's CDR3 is CSAPDRANSPLHF. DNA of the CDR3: TGCAGTGCCCCGGACAGAGCGAATTCACCCCTCCACTTT.

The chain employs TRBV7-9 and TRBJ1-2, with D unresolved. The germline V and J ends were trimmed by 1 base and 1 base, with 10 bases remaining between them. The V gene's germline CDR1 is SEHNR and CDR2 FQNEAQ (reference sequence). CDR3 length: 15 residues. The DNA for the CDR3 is TGTGCCAGCAGCTTAGATACTTGGAATAACTATGGCTACACCTTC. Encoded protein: CASSLDTWNNYGYTF.

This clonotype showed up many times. The CDR3 bases are TGCAGCGTTGCAACCCGCACCCCCTACGAGCAGTACTTC. It specifies CSVATRTPYEQYF. The gene calls are TRBV29-1 and TRBJ2-7; no definite D call. Trimming cost V 4 bases and J 2 bases, with 12 bases left between them. CDR1 and CDR2 from the germline V gene are SQVTM and ANQGSEA. This CDR3 has 13 residues.

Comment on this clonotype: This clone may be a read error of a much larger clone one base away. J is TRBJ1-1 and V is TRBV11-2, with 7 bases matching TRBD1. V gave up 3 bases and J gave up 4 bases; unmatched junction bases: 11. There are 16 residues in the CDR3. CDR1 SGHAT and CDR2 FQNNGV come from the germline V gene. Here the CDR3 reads CASSFDRVPAGTEAFF. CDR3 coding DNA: TGTGCCAGCAGCTTCGACAGGGTCCCCGCGGGCACTGAAGCTTTCTTT.

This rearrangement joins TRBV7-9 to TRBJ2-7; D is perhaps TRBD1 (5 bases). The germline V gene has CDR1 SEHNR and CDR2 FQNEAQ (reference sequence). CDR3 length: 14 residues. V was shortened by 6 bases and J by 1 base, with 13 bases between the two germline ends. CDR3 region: CASSFTGTSYEQYF. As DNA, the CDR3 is TGTGCCAGCAGTTTTACAGGCACTTCCTACGAGCAGTACTTC. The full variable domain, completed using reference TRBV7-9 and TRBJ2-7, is DTGVSQNPRHKITKRGQNVTFRCDPISEHNRLYWYRQTLGQGPEFLTYFQNEAQLEKSRLLSDRFSAERPKGSFSTLEIQRTEQGDSAMYLCASSFTGTSYEQYFGPGTRLTVT.

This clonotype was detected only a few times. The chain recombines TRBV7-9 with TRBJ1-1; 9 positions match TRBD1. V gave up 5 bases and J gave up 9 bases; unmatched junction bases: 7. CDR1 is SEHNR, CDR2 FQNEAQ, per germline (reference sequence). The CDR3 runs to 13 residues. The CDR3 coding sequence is TGTGCCAGCAGCCAAGAGACAGGGGGGCAAGCTTTCTTT. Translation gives CASSQETGGQAFF.

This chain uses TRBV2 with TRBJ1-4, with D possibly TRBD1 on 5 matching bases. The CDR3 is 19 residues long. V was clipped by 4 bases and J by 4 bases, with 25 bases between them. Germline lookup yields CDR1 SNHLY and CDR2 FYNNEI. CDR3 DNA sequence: TGTGCCAGCAGTGCTAGAGCAACGACGGGACGCCTCGTTAATGAAAAACTGTTTTTT. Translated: CASSARATTGRLVNEKLFF.

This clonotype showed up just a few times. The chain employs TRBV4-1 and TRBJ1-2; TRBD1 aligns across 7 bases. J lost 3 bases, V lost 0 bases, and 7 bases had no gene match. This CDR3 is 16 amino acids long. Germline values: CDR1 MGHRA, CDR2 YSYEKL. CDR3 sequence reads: CASSQDGQERYYGYTF. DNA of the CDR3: TGCGCCAGCAGCCAAGACGGACAGGAACGGTACTATGGCTACACCTTC.

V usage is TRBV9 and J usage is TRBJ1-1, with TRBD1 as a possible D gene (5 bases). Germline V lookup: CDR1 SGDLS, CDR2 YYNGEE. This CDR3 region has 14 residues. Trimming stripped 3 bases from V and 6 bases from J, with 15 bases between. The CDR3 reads CASSGSREYSEAFF. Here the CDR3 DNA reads TGTGCCAGCAGCGGTTCCAGGGAATACTCTGAAGCTTTCTTT. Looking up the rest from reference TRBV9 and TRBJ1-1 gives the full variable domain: DSGVTQTPKHLITATGQRVTLRCSPRSGDLSVYWYQQSLDQGLQFLIQYYNGEERAKGNILERFSAQQFPDLHSELNLSSLELGDSALYFCASSGSREYSEAFFGQGTRLTVV.

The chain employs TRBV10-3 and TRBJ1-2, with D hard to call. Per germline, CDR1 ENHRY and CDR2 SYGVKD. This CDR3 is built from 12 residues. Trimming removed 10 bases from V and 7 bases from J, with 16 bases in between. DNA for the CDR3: TGTGCCAGCTCCACGAGCGGGCTTGGCTACACCTTC. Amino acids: CASSTSGLGYTF.

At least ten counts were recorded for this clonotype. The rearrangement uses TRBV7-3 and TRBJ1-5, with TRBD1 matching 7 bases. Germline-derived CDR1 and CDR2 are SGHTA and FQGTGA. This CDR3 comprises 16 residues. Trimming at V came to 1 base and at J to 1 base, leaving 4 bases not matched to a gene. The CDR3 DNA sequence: TGTGCCAGCAGCTTAAGGGTCAGGGGGAGCAATCAGCCCCAGCATTTT. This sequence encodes CASSLRVRGSNQPQHF.

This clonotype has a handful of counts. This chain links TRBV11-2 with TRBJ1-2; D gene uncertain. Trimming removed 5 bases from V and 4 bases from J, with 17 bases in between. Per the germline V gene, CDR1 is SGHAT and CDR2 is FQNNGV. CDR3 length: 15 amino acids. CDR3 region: CASSHSARRLYGYTF. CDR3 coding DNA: TGTGCCAGCAGCCATAGCGCCAGGCGCCTCTATGGCTACACCTTC.

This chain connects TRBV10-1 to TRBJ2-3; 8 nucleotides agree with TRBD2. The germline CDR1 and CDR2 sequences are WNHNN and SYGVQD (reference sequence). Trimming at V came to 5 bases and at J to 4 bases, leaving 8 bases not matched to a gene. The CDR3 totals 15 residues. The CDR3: CASSLTSGLADTQYF. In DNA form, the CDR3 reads TGCGCCAGCAGTCTTACTAGCGGTCTTGCAGATACGCAGTATTTT.

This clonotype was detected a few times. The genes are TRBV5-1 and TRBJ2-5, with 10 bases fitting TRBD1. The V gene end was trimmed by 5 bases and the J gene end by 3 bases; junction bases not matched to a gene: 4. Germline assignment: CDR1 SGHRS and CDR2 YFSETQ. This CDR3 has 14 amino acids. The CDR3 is CASRLTGGEETQYF. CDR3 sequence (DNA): TGCGCCAGCAGGCTGACAGGGGGCGAAGAGACCCAGTACTTC.

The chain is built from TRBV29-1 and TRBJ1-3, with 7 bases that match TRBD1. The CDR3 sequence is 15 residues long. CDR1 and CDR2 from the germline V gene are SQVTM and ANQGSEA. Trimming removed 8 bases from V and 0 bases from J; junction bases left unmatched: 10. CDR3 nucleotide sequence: TGCAGCTTAAGGGCAGGGGGAAGCTCTGGAAACACCATATATTTT. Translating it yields CSLRAGGSSGNTIYF.

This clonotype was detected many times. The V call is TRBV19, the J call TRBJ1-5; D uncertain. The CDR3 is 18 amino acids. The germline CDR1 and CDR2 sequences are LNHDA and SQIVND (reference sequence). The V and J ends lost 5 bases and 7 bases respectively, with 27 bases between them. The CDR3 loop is CASSLFIGGSTRGQPQHF. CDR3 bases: TGTGCCAGTAGTTTGTTTATCGGTGGCAGTACACGAGGACAGCCCCAGCATTTT. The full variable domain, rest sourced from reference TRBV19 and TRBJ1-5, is DGGITQSPKYLFRKEGQNVTLSCEQNLNHDAMYWYRQDPGQGLRLIYYSQIVNDFQKGDIAEGYSVSREKKESFPLTVTSAQKNPTAFYLCASSLFIGGSTRGQPQHFGDGTRLSIL.

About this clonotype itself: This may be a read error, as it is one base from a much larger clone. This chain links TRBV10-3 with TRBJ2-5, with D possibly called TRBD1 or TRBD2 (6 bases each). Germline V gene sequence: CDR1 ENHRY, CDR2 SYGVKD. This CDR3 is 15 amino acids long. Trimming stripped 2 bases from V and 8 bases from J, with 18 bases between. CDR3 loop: CAISEGQMRGDTQYF. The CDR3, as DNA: TGTGCCATCAGTGAGGGGCAGATGAGGGGGGACACCCAGTACTTC.

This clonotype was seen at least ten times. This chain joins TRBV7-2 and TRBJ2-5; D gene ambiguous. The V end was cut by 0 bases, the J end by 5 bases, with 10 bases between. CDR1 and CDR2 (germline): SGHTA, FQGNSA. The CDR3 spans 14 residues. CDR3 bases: TGTGCCAGCAGCTTAGCGTACAACCGGGAGACCCAGTACTTC. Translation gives CASSLAYNRETQYF.

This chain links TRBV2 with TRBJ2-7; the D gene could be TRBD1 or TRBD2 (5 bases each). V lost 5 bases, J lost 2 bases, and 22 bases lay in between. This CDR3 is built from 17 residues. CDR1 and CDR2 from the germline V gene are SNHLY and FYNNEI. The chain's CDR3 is CASSYLNRPGRAYEQYF. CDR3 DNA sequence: TGTGCCAGCAGTTACCTAAACCGACCGGGACGCGCCTACGAGCAGTACTTC.

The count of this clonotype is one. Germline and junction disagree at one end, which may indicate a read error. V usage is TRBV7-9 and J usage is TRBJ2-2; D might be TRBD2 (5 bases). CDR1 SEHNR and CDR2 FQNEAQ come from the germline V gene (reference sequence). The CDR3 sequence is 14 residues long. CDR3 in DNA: TGTGCCAGCAAAACTCGGGGTAGGACCGCGGAGCTGTTTTTT. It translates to CASKTRGRTAELFF.

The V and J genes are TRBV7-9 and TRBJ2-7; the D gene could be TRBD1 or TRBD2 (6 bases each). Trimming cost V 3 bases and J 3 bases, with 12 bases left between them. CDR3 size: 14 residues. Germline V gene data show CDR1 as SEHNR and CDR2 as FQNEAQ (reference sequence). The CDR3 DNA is TGTGCCAGCAGCTTCATGGGGGGCTACTACGAGCAGTACTTC. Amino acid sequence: CASSFMGGYYEQYF.

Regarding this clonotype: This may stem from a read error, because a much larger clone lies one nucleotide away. The CDR3 loop reads CASSPTGTGAEKLLF. In DNA, the CDR3 is TGTGCCAGCAGCCCCACCGGGACAGGGGCAGAAAAACTGCTTTTT. The chain is built from TRBV7-9 and TRBJ1-4; TRBD1 agrees at 10 bases. From germline, CDR1 is SEHNR and CDR2 FQNEAQ (reference sequence). This CDR3 has 15 residues.